This TCR beta chain was identified in a study of glioma-infiltrating T cells. Only a few counts were recorded for this clonotype. No antigen is known for it. TCR alpha and beta CDR3 regions were amplified from RNA using iRepertoire nested multiplex PCR. One entry per CDR3 protein, called by TCRdb with MiXCR from the multiplex PCR reads. The sample lists around 130,000 distinct CDR3 sequences, more than 20% seen once, with 27% in the top ten. Study outcomes and limitations: Above-expected tissue-blood divergence occurred in all gliomas, most in low-grade ones.

The ends were cut back, 7 bases at V and 1 base at J, with 4 bases in the middle. Germline V lookup: CDR1 MDHEN, CDR2 SYDVKM. The CDR3 consists of 12 residues. This chain links TRBV28 with TRBJ2-2; D gene unclear. The receptor was derived from a human donor with low-grade glioma or glioblastoma, undergoing nonglioma brain surgery, or in good health (not recorded which). The material sequenced was glioma tissue, nonneoplastic brain tissue, or PBMCs (not recorded which). CDR3 in amino acids: CASTVNTGELFF. CDR3 coding DNA: TGTGCCAGCACTGTGAACACCGGGGAGCTGTTTTTT.